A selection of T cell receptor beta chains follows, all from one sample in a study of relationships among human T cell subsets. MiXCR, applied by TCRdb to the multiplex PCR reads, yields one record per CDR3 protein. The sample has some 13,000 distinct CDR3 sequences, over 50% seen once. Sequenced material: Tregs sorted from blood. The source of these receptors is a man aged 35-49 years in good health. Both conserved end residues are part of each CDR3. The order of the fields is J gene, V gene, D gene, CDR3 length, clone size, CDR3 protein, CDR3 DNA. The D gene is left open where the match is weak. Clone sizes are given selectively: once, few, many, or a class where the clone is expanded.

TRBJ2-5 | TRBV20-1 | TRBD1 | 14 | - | CSASHRGAGETQYF | TGCAGTGCTAGTCACAGGGGCGCTGGGGAGACCCAGTACTTC
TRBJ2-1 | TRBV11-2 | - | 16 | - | CASSPRRRSSHNEQFF | TGTGCCAGCAGCCCTAGGCGTAGAAGTTCCCACAATGAGCAGTTCTTC
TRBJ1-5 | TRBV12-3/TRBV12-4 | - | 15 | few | CASRAGRSSNQPQHF | TGTGCCAGCAGAGCCGGACGGAGTAGCAATCAGCCCCAGCATTTT
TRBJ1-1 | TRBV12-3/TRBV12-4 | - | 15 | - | CASSLQGPMNTEAFF | TGTGCCAGCAGTTTACAGGGGCCAATGAACACTGAAGCTTTCTTT
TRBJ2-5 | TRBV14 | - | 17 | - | CASSHRDPGASKETQYF | TGTGCCAGCAGCCACAGGGATCCCGGGGCTAGCAAAGAGACCCAGTACTTC
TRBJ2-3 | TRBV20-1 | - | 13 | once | CSASHPLADTQYF | TGCAGTGCTAGTCATCCGCTAGCAGATACGCAGTATTTT
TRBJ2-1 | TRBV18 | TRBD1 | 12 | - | CASSRDSNEQFF | TGTGCCAGCTCCCGGGACAGCAATGAGCAGTTCTTC
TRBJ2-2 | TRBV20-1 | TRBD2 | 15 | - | CSAKRGTSRPGELFF | TGCAGTGCTAAAAGGGGGACTAGTCGGCCCGGGGAGCTGTTTTTT
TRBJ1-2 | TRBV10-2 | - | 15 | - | CASSEVGRMNYGYTF | TGCGCCAGCAGTGAGGTCGGACGGATGAACTATGGCTACACCTTC
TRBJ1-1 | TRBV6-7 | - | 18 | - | CASSPTVRPVGFNTEAFF | TGTGCCAGCAGTCCCACCGTTAGGCCCGTCGGGTTTAACACTGAAGCTTTCTTT
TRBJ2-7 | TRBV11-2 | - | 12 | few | CASSLRGYEQYF | TGTGCCAGCAGCTTAAGGGGTTACGAGCAGTACTTC
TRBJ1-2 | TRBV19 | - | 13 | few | CASKPTANYGYTF | TGTGCCAGTAAGCCTACTGCTAACTATGGCTACACCTTC
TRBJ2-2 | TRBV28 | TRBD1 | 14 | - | CASGDRGPTGELFF | TGTGCCAGCGGGGACAGGGGGCCCACCGGGGAGCTGTTTTTT
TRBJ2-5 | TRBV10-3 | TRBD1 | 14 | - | CAISDTGVQETQYF | TGTGCCATCAGTGATACAGGGGTTCAAGAGACCCAGTACTTC
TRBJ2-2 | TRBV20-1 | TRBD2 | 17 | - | CSASTSGSIWDTGELFF | TGCAGTGCTAGTACTAGCGGGAGTATTTGGGACACCGGGGAGCTGTTTTTT
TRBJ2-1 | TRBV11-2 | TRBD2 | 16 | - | CASSGGTSLTYNEQFF | TGTGCCAGCAGCGGAGGGACTAGCTTAACCTACAATGAGCAGTTCTTC
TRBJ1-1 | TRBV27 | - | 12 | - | CASRGLNTEAFF | TGTGCCAGCAGAGGACTGAACACTGAAGCTTTCTTT
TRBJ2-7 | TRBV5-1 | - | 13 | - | CASSQPPSYEQYF | TGCGCCAGCAGCCAGCCTCCATCCTACGAGCAGTACTTC
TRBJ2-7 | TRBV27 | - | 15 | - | CASSLLGLSSYEQYF | TGTGCCAGCAGTTTACTCGGGCTCAGCTCCTACGAGCAGTACTTC
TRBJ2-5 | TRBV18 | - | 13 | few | CASSPGQRETQYF | TGTGCCAGCTCACCAGGACAGCGAGAGACCCAGTACTTC
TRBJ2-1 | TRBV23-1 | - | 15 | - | CASTRLVPVYNEQFF | TGCGCCAGCACCCGGTTAGTCCCAGTATACAATGAGCAGTTCTTC
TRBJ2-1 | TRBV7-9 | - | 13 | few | CASSSTRPNEQFF | TGTGCCAGCAGCTCTACCAGGCCCAATGAGCAGTTCTTC
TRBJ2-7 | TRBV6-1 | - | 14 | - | CASYRQGLSYEQYF | TGTGCCAGCTACCGACAGGGACTCTCCTACGAGCAGTACTTC
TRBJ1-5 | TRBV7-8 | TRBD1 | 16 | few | CASSPRDRVSNQPQHF | TGTGCCAGCAGCCCCCGGGACAGGGTGAGCAATCAGCCCCAGCATTTT
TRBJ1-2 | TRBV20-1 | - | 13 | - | CSARDGLYYGYTF | TGCAGTGCTAGAGACGGCTTGTACTATGGCTACACCTTC
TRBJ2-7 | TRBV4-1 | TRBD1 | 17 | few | CASSQVRLGQGSYEQYF | TGCGCCAGCAGCCAAGTAAGATTGGGACAGGGTTCCTACGAGCAGTACTTC
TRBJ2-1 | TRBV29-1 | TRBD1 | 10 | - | CSVATGVGFF | TGCAGCGTTGCCACAGGGGTCGGGTTCTTC
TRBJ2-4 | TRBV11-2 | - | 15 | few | CASSLDNSASTIQYF | TGTGCCAGCAGCTTAGATAATTCGGCTAGCACCATTCAGTACTTC
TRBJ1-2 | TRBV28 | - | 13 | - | CASRHTDNYGYTF | TGTGCCAGCAGACACACCGACAACTATGGCTACACCTTC
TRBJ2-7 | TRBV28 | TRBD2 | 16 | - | CASSSSSGIGSYEQYF | TGTGCCAGCAGTTCCTCTAGCGGGATCGGCTCCTACGAGCAGTACTTC
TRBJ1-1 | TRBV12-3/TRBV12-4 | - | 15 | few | CASSRPLARNTEAFF | TGTGCCAGCAGTCGACCTTTAGCCAGGAACACTGAAGCTTTCTTT
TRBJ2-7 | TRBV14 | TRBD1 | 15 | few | CASSLGRTGAYEQYF | TGTGCCAGCAGCCTCGGTCGGACAGGCGCCTACGAGCAGTACTTC
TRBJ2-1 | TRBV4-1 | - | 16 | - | CASSQVNLVSVDEQFF | TGCGCCAGCAGCCAAGTTAACCTCGTCTCCGTGGATGAGCAGTTCTTC
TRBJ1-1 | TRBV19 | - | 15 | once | CASSIGTAMNTEAFF | TGTGCCAGTAGTATCGGGACGGCGATGAACACTGAAGCTTTCTTT
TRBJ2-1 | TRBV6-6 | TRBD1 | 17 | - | CASSYSYRDRRYNEQFF | TGTGCCAGCAGTTACTCCTACCGGGACAGGAGGTACAATGAGCAGTTCTTC
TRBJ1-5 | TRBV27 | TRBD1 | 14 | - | CASSRTGFNQPQHF | TGTGCCAGCAGCCGGACAGGGTTCAATCAGCCCCAGCATTTT
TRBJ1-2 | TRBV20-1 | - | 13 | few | CSASSPGGYGYTF | TGCAGTGCTAGCTCTCCAGGAGGGTATGGCTACACCTTC
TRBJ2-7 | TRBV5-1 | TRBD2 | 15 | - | CASSLGLASSYEQYF | TGCGCCAGCAGCTTGGGACTAGCGAGCTCCTACGAGCAGTACTTC
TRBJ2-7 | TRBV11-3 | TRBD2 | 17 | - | CASSLGLAGDREDEQYF | TGTGCCAGCAGCTTAGGACTAGCGGGAGATCGGGAAGACGAGCAGTACTTC
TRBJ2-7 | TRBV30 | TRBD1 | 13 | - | CAWGVTGTDEQYF | TGTGCCTGGGGTGTAACCGGGACAGACGAGCAGTACTTC
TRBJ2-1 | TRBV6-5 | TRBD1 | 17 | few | CASSYSSGRGLYNEQFF | TGTGCCAGCAGTTACTCGAGTGGCAGGGGGCTGTACAATGAGCAGTTCTTC
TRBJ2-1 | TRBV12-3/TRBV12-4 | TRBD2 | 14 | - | CASSYQGGPNEQFF | TGTGCCAGCAGTTACCAGGGAGGGCCCAATGAGCAGTTCTTC
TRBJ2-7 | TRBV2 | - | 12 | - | CASRADSYEQYF | TGTGCCAGCAGGGCGGACTCCTACGAGCAGTACTTC
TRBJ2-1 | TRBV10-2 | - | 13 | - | CASSLSSYNEQFF | TGCGCCAGCAGTTTAAGCTCCTACAATGAGCAGTTCTTC
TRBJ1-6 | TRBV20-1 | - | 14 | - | CSATNNRDNSPLHF | TGCAGTGCGACTAATAATCGGGATAATTCACCCCTCCACTTT
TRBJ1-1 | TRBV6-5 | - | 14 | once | CASSYSLKSAEAFF | TGTGCCAGCAGTTACTCTCTGAAGTCGGCTGAAGCTTTCTTT
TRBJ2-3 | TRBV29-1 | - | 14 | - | CSVEPPGYPDTQYF | TGCAGCGTTGAGCCCCCGGGGTATCCAGATACGCAGTATTTT
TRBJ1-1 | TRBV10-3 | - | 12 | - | CASSFWNTEAFF | TGTGCCAGCAGTTTTTGGAACACTGAAGCTTTCTTT
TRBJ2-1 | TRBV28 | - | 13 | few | CASDGSSYNEQFF | TGTGCCAGTGATGGGAGCTCCTACAATGAGCAGTTCTTC
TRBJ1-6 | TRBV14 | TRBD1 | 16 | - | CASSLWTGPTNSPLHF | TGTGCCAGCAGCCTGTGGACAGGGCCGACTAATTCACCCCTCCACTTT
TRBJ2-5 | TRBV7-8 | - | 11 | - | CASSWTETQYF | TGTGCCAGCAGCTGGACAGAGACCCAGTACTTC
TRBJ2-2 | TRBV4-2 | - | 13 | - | CASSQVDTGELFF | TGTGCCAGCAGCCAAGTGGACACCGGGGAGCTGTTTTTT
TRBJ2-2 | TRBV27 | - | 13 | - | CASRSRGAGELFF | TGTGCCAGCAGATCTCGTGGGGCCGGGGAGCTGTTTTTT